The 19 T cell receptor beta chains below come from one sample, sequenced in a study of identical twins. A single record per CDR3 protein comes from TCRdb applying MiXCR to the 5' RACE reads. The sample contains 750,000 to 950,000 distinct CDR3 sequences, approximately 13% of which appear only once. These same data were also listed under a study on yellow fever vaccine responses in identical twins.

Material for sequencing was PBMCs. The source is a woman aged 18-29 years in good health.

The CDR3 region is CASSQVLTTHNEQFF. The CDR3 DNA reads TGCGCCAGCAGCCAAGTCTTGACTACGCACAATGAGCAGTTCTTC. V is TRBV4-1 and J is TRBJ2-1, with a possible D match to TRBD2 (5 bases). Germline V gene data show CDR1 as MGHRA and CDR2 as YSYEKL. The V end lost 1 base, the J end lost 5 bases, and 12 bases lay between the germline ends. This CDR3 comprises 15 residues.

This clonotype was picked up a small number of times. The chain links TRBV20-1 to TRBJ2-7, with TRBD1 identical over 9 bases. The V and J ends lost 6 bases and 3 bases, in that order; junction bases with no gene match: 6. Germline CDR1 DFQATT, CDR2 SNEGSKA (reference sequence). The CDR3 loop spans 13 amino acids. The CDR3 DNA sequence: TGCAGTGCGGAAAGACAGGGGGGCTACGAGCAGTACTTC. Protein product: CSAERQGGYEQYF.

DNA of the CDR3: TGCAGTGCTAATAGCGGGGAGGGGACCCAGTACTTC. It is translated as CSANSGEGTQYF. The chain links TRBV20-1 to TRBJ2-5; 8 nucleotides agree with TRBD2. This CDR3 region has 12 residues. Losses at the gene ends were 4 bases for V and 7 bases for J; bases not matched to a gene: 5. Germline lookup yields CDR1 DFQATT and CDR2 SNEGSKA (reference sequence).

CDR3 in amino acids: CASSLEGWSSGGNEQFF. The CDR3 DNA sequence: TGTGCCAGCAGCTTAGAGGGGTGGTCTAGCGGGGGTAATGAGCAGTTCTTC. This chain links TRBV11-2 with TRBJ2-1, with TRBD2 matching 10 bases. The CDR3 covers 17 residues. Germline assignment: CDR1 SGHAT and CDR2 FQNNGV. J was trimmed by 7 bases and V by 0 bases; bases with no gene match: 9.

There are a few counts of this clonotype. The genes are TRBV7-2 and TRBJ2-3; 11 bases agree with TRBD2. Unmatched junction bases numbered 5, after V lost 1 base and J lost 5 bases. The CDR3 loop spans 16 amino acids. Germline lookup yields CDR1 SGHTA and CDR2 FQGNSA. In nucleotides, the CDR3 is TGTGCCAGCAGCTTAGTAGCGGGGGGGCTACAAGATACGCAGTATTTT. This encodes CASSLVAGGLQDTQYF.

This clonotype was observed a few times. The rearrangement links TRBV12-3 or TRBV12-4 to TRBJ1-1; TRBD1 matches 10 bases. This CDR3 is built from 16 residues. The trim removed 7 bases at V and 5 bases at J, leaving 13 bases unmatched. CDR3 region: CASNPTGGRVRTEAFF. CDR3 in DNA: TGTGCCAGCAACCCGACAGGGGGCAGGGTGAGAACTGAAGCTTTCTTT.

This clonotype showed up just a few times. CDR3 nucleotide sequence: TGTGCCAGCAGCGCCGACCGGGAGCTGTTTTTT. It translates to CASSADRELFF. The V and J genes are TRBV5-6 and TRBJ2-2; D uncertain. CDR1 is SGHDT, CDR2 YYEEEE, per germline. The V gene lost 4 bases and the J gene lost 9 bases, with 7 bases spanning the gap. This CDR3 is 11 amino acids long.

There are a few counts of this clonotype. This sequence joins TRBV7-9 and TRBJ2-1, with D possibly matching TRBD2 (5 bases). The germline V gene encodes CDR1 SEHNR and CDR2 FQNEAQ (reference sequence). This CDR3 is 14 amino acids long. Trimming stripped 2 bases from V and 6 bases from J, with 11 bases between. Here the CDR3 DNA reads TGTGCCAGCAGCTTACAGGTAGCGACCAATGAGCAGTTCTTC. It is translated as CASSLQVATNEQFF.

This clonotype was recorded a few times. The chain joins TRBV4-1 to TRBJ2-1; 8 nucleotides line up with TRBD2. Germline-derived CDR1 and CDR2 are MGHRA and YSYEKL. V lost 4 bases and J lost 5; bases outside the gene matches: 13. The CDR3 contains 17 residues. The CDR3 DNA follows: TGCGCCAGCAGCCCGTCCCCCCTAGCGGGTCCCCACAATGAGCAGTTCTTC. This sequence encodes CASSPSPLAGPHNEQFF.

V gene TRBV7-9 combines with J gene TRBJ2-3, with 8 positions matching TRBD2. Germline V CDR1 and CDR2: SEHNR, FQNEAQ (reference sequence). The V segment lost 2 bases and the J segment 1 base; nucleotides outside the gene matches: 8. The CDR3 length is 17 residues. The CDR3 region has the DNA TGTGCCAGCAGCTTAAATGAGCGGGAGTACGGCACAGATACGCAGTATTTT. Its protein is CASSLNEREYGTDTQYF.

This clonotype occurred a few times. The V and J genes are TRBV19 and TRBJ1-5; D is unclear. The CDR3 covers 15 residues. V was shortened by 6 bases and J by 6 bases, with 18 bases between the two germline ends. Germline-derived CDR1 and CDR2 are LNHDA and SQIVND (reference sequence). CDR3: CASRNGLRTIQPQHF. CDR3 nucleotides: TGTGCCAGTAGAAACGGACTGAGGACGATTCAGCCCCAGCATTTT. Full variable domain (outside the CDR3, taken from reference TRBV19 and TRBJ1-5): DGGITQSPKYLFRKEGQNVTLSCEQNLNHDAMYWYRQDPGQGLRLIYYSQIVNDFQKGDIAEGYSVSREKKESFPLTVTSAQKNPTAFYLCASRNGLRTIQPQHFGDGTRLSIL.

The chain uses TRBV4-1 and TRBJ2-7; the match to TRBD1 covers 7 bases. V gave up 1 base and J gave up 4 bases; unmatched junction bases: 1. The CDR3 is 13 residues long. Germline CDR1 is MGHRA and CDR2 is YSYEKL. The CDR3 loop reads CASSQGTGYEQYV. CDR3 DNA: TGCGCCAGCAGCCAAGGGACAGGATACGAGCAGTACGTC.

The rearrangement links TRBV12-3 or TRBV12-4 to TRBJ1-1; D may be TRBD1 (5 bases). CDR3 length: 15 residues. V was clipped by 8 bases and J by 1 base, with 17 bases between them. This CDR3 is CASGSLGTQNTEAFF. CDR3 sequence (DNA): TGTGCCAGCGGTTCCCTGGGGACCCAGAACACTGAAGCTTTCTTT.

The chain carries TRBV28 and TRBJ2-1, with 8 bases matching TRBD1. The CDR3 extends over 20 amino acids. CDR1 is MDHEN and CDR2 is SYDVKM in the germline V gene. V lost 4 bases to trimming and J lost 0 bases; unmatched junction nucleotides: 17. CDR3 DNA sequence: TGTGCCAGCAGTTCCCGGGTCGGGCAGGGGGCTCTGAGCTCCTACAATGAGCAGTTCTTC. Protein product: CASSSRVGQGALSSYNEQFF. The complete variable domain, with remaining parts taken from reference TRBV28 and TRBJ2-1, reads DVKVTQSSRYLVKRTGEKVFLECVQDMDHENMFWYRQDPGLGLRLIYFSYDVKMKEKGDIPEGYSVSREKKERFSLILESASTNQTSMYLCASSSRVGQGALSSYNEQFFGPGTRLTVL.

V and J are TRBV20-1 and TRBJ2-1; the match to TRBD1 covers 7 bases. Trimming cost V 3 bases and J 4 bases; bases outside gene matches: 6. Per germline, CDR1 DFQATT and CDR2 SNEGSKA (reference sequence). The CDR3 has 14 amino acids. CDR3 sequence (DNA): TGCAGTGCTAGGAAGACAGGGTCGTACAATGAGCAGTTCTTC. Protein sequence: CSARKTGSYNEQFF.

This clonotype was detected only a few times. The chain uses TRBV6-1 and TRBJ2-3; 10 nucleotides match TRBD1. The CDR3 spans 16 residues. The V gene's germline CDR1 is MNHNS and CDR2 SASEGT. V trimming: 6 bases; J trimming: 2 bases; junction bases outside the gene matches: 8. DNA of the CDR3: TGTGCCAGCAGGAAAGCCGGGACAGGGGTCACAGATACGCAGTATTTT. It specifies CASRKAGTGVTDTQYF.

The chain combines TRBV4-1 with TRBJ2-5; 8 bases fit TRBD1. The germline gives CDR1 MGHRA, CDR2 YSYEKL. The V gene end was trimmed by 0 bases and the J gene end by 5 bases; junction bases not matched to a gene: 8. CDR3 length equals 16 residues. In DNA, the CDR3 is TGCGCCAGCAGCCAAGACGTAGGCAGGGGGCCCGAGACCCAGTACTTC. Translated: CASSQDVGRGPETQYF.

CDR3 in DNA: TGCGCCAGCAGCCAAGGAATTCTAGCGCGCTCCTACAATGAGCAGTTCTTC. Its translation: CASSQGILARSYNEQFF. The rearrangement links TRBV4-1 to TRBJ2-1; tentative D call: TRBD2 (6 bases). Germline CDR1 and CDR2: MGHRA and YSYEKL. The ends were cut back, 1 base at V and 0 bases at J, with 13 bases in the middle. The CDR3 is made up of 17 amino acids.

This clonotype turned up a few times. The junction departs from germline at one end; a sequencing error may be responsible. The chain employs TRBV4-1 and TRBJ1-4; 9 nucleotides align to TRBD1. Germline-derived CDR1 and CDR2 are MGHRA and YSYEKL. The CDR3 is 16 residues long. CDR3 region: CASSQDTGGINEKLFF. The CDR3 bases are TGTGCCAGCAGCCAGGATACAGGGGGCATTAATGAAAAACTGTTTTTT.